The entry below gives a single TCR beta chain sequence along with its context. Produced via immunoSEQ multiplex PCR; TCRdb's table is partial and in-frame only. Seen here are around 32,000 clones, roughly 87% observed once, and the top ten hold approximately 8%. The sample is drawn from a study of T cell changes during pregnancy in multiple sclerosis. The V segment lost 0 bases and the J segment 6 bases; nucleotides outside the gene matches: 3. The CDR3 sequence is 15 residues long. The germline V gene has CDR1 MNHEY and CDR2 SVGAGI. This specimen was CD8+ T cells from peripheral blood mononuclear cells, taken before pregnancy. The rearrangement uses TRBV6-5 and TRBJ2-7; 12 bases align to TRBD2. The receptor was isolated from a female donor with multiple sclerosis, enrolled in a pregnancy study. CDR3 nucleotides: TGTGCCAGCAGTTACTCGACTAGCGGGGGACTCGAGCAGTACTTC. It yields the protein CASSYSTSGGLEQYF.